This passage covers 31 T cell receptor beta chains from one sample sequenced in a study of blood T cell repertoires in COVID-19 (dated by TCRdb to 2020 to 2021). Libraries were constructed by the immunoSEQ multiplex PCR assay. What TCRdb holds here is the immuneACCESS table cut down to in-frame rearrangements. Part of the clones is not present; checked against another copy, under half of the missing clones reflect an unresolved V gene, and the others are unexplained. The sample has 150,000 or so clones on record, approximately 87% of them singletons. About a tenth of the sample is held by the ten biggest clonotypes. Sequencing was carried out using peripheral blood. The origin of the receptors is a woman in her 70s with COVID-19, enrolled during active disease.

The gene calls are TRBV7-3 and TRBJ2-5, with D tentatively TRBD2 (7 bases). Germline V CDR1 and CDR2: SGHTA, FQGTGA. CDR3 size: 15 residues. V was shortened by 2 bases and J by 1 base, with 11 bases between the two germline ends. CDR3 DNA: TGTGCCAGCAGCTTAGTTGGGGGGGCCCAAGAGACCCAGTACTTC. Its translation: CASSLVGGAQETQYF.

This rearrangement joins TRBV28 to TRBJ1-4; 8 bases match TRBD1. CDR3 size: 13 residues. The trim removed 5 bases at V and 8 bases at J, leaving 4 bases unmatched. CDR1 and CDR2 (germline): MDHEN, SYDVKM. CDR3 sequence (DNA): TGTGCCAGCAGTCTACAGGGGGGGGAAAAACTGTTTTTT. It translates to CASSLQGGEKLFF.

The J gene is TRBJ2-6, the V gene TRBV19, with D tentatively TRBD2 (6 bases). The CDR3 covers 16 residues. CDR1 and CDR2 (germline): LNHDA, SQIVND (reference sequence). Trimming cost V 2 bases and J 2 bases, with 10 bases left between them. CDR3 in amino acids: CASSIFGTPGANVLTF. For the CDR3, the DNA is TGTGCCAGTAGTATATTCGGGACTCCTGGGGCCAACGTCCTGACTTTC. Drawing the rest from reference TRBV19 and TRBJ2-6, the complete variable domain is DGGITQSPKYLFRKEGQNVTLSCEQNLNHDAMYWYRQDPGQGLRLIYYSQIVNDFQKGDIAEGYSVSREKKESFPLTVTSAQKNPTAFYLCASSIFGTPGANVLTFGAGSRLTVL.

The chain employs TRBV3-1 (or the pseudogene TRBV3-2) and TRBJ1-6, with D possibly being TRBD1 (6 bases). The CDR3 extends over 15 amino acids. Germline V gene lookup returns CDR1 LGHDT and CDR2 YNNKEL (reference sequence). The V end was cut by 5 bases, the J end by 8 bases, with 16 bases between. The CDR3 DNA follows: TGTGCCAGCAGCGCTCGACAGGCTGGAGATTCACCCCTCCACTTT. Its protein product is CASSARQAGDSPLHF.

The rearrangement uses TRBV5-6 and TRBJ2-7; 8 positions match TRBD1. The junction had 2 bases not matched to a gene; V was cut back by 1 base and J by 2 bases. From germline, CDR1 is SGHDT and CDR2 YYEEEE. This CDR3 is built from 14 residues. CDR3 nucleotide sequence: TGTGCCAGCAGCTTGCGGGACAGGACCTACGAGCAGTACTTC. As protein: CASSLRDRTYEQYF.

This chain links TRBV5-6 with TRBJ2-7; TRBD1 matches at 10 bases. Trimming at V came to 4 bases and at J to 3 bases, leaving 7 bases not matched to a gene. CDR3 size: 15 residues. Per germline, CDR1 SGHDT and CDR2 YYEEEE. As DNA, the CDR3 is TGTGCCAGCAGCCGCGGGACAGGGGTCCACTACGAGCAGTACTTC. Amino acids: CASSRGTGVHYEQYF.

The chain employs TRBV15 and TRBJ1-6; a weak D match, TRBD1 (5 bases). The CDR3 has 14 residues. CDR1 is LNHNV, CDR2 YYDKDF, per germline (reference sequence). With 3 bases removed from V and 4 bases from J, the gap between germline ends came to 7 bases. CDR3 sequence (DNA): TGTGCCACCAGCAGGACAGCTTATAATTCACCCCTCCACTTT. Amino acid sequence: CATSRTAYNSPLHF.

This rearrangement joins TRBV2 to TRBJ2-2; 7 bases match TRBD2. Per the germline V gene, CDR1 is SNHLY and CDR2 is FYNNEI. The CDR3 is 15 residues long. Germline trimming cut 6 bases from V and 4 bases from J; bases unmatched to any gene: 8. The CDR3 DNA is TGTGCCAGCAGACGGGGGGTAGGAGTCACCGGGGAGCTGTTTTTT. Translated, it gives CASRRGVGVTGELFF.

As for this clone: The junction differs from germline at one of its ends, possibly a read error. The CDR3 sequence: CASTDSRANVLTF. The CDR3 nucleotides read TGTGCCAGCACGGACTCTCGGGCCAACGTCCTGACTTTC. The chain carries TRBV6-1 and TRBJ2-6; a weak D match, TRBD2 (5 bases). The CDR3 contains 13 residues. Germline V gene data show CDR1 as MNHNS and CDR2 as SASEGT.

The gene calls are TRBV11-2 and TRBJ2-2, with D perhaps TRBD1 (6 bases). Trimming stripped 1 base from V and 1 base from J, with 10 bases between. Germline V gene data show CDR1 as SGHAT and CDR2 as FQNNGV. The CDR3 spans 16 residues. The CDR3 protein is CASSLGGQKNTGELFF. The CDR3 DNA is TGTGCCAGCAGCTTAGGCGGACAGAAGAACACCGGGGAGCTGTTTTTT.

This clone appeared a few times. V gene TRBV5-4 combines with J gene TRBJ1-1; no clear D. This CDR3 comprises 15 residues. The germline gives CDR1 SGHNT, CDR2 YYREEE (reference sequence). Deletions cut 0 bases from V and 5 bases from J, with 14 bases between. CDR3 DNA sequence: TGTGCCAGCAGCTTGGATATGGGTCGGAGGACTGAAGCTTTCTTT. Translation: CASSLDMGRRTEAFF.

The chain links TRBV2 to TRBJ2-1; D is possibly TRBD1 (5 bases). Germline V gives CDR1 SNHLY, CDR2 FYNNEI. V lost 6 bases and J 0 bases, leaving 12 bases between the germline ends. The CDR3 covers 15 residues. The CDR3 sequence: CASRYTGSSYNEQFF. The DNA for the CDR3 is TGTGCCAGCAGATACACAGGAAGCTCCTACAATGAGCAGTTCTTC.

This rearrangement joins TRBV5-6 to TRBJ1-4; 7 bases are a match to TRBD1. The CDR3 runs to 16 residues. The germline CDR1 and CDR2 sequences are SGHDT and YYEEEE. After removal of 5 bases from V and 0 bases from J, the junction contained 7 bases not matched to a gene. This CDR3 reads CASRVTGRATNEKLFF. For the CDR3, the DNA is TGTGCCAGCAGGGTGACAGGGAGAGCAACTAATGAAAAACTGTTTTTT. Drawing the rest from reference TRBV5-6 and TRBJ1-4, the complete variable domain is DAGVTQSPTHLIKTRGQQVTLRCSPKSGHDTVSWYQQALGQGPQFIFQYYEEEERQRGNFPDRFSGHQFPNYSSELNVNALLLGDSALYLCASRVTGRATNEKLFFGSGTQLSVL.

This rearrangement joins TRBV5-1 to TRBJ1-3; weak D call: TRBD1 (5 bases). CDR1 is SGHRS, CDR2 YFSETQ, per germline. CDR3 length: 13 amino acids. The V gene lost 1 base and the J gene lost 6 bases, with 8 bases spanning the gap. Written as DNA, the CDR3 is TGCGCCAGCAGCTTGACGACAGAAAACACCATATATTTT. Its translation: CASSLTTENTIYF.

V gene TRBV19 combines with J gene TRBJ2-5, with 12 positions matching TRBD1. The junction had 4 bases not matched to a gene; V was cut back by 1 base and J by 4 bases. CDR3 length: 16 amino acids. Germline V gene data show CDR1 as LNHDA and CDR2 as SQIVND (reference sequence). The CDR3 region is CASSIGGQGAGETQYF. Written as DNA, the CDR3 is TGTGCCAGTAGTATAGGGGGACAGGGGGCGGGAGAGACCCAGTACTTC.

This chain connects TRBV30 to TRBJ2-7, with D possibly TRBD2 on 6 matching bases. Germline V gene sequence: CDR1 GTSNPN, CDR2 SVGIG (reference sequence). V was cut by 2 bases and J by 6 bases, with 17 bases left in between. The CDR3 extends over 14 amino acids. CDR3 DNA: TGTGCCTGGAGTACGGGACTGACCTTACTCGAGCAGTACTTC. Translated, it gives CAWSTGLTLLEQYF.

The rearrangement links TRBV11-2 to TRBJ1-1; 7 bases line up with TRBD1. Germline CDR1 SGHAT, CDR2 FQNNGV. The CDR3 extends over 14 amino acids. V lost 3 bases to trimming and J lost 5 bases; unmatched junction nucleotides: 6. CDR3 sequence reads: CASSFEGAKTEAFF. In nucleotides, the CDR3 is TGTGCCAGCAGCTTCGAGGGGGCGAAGACTGAAGCTTTCTTT.

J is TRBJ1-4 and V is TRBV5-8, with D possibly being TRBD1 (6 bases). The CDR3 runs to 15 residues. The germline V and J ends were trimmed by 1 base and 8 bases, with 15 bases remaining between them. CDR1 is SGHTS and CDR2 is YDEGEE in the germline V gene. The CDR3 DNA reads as TGTGCCAGCAGCTTGCAGGCTCCAGGGGTGGAAAAACTGTTTTTT. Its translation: CASSLQAPGVEKLFF.

CDR3 loop: CASRRTVFFRTNEKLFF. CDR3 DNA: TGTGCCAGCAGGCGGACAGTTTTCTTCCGAACTAATGAAAAACTGTTTTTT. The V gene is TRBV2, the J gene TRBJ1-4; possible D gene TRBD1, 6 bases. Trimming took off 6 bases at V and 1 base at J, with 18 bases between the two ends. Germline CDR1 is SNHLY and CDR2 is FYNNEI. The CDR3 length is 17 residues.

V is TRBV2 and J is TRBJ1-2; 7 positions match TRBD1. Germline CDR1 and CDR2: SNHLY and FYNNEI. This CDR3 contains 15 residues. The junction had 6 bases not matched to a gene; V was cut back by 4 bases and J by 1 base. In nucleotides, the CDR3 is TGTGCCAGCAGTGTTCAGACAGGGTATAACTATGGCTACACCTTC. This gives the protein CASSVQTGYNYGYTF. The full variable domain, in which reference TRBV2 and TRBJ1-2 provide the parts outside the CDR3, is EPEVTQTPSHQVTQMGQEVILRCVPISNHLYFYWYRQILGQKVEFLVSFYNNEISEKSEIFDDQFSVERPDGSNFTLKIRSTKLEDSAMYFCASSVQTGYNYGYTFGSGTRLTVV.

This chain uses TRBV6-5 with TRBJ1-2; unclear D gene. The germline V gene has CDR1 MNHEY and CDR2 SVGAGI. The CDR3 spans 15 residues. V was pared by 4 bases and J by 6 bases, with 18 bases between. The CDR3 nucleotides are TGTGCCAGCAGTTTCGGACGGGGAAATTTTGATGGCTACACCTTC. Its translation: CASSFGRGNFDGYTF.

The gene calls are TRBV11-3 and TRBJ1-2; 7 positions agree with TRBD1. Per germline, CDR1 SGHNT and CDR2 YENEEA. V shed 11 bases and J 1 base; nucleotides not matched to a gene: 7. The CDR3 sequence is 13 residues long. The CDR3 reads CAEGGQNNYGYTF. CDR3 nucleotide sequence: TGTGCCGAGGGGGGACAGAATAACTATGGCTACACCTTC.

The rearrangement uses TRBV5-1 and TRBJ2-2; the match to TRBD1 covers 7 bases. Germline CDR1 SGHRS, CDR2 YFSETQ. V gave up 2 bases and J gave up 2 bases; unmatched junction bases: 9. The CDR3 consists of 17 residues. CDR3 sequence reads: CASSLLPGQSNTGELFF. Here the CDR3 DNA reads TGCGCCAGCAGCTTACTCCCGGGACAGTCAAACACCGGGGAGCTGTTTTTT.

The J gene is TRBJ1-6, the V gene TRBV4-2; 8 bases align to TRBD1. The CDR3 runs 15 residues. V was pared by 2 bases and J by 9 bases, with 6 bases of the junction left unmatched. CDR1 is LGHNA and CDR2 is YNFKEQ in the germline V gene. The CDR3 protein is CASSQPDREVSPLHF. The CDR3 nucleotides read TGTGCCAGCAGCCAACCGGACAGGGAGGTTTCACCCCTCCACTTT.

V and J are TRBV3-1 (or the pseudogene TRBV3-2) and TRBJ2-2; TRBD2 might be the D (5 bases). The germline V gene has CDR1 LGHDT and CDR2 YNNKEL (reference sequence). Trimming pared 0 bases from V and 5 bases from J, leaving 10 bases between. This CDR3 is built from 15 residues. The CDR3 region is CASSQELGRTGELFF. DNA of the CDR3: TGTGCCAGCAGCCAAGAACTAGGTCGGACCGGGGAGCTGTTTTTT.

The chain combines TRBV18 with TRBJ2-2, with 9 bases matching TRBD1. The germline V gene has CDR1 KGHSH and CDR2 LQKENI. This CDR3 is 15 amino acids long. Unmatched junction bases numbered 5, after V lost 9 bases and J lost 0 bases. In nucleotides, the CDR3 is TGTGCCAGTCAAGGGGACAGGGCGAACACCGGGGAGCTGTTTTTT. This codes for CASQGDRANTGELFF.

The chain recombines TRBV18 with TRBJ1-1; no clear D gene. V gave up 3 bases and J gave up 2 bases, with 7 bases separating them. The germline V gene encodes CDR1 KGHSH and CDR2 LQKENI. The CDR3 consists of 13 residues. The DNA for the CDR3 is TGTGCCAGCTCACCCGGGATCAACACTGAAGCTTTCTTT. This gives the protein CASSPGINTEAFF.

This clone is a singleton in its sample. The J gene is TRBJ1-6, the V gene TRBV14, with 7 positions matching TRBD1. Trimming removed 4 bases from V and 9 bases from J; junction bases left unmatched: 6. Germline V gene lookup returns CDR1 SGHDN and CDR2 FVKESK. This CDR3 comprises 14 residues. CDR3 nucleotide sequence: TGTGCCAGCAGCCTGGGACAGACGATTTCACCCCTCCACTTT. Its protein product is CASSLGQTISPLHF. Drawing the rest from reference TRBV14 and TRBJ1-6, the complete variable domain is EAGVTQFPSHSVIEKGQTVTLRCDPISGHDNLYWYRRVMGKEIKFLLHFVKESKQDESGMPNNRFLAERTGGTYSTLKVQPAELEDSGVYFCASSLGQTISPLHFGNGTRLTVT.

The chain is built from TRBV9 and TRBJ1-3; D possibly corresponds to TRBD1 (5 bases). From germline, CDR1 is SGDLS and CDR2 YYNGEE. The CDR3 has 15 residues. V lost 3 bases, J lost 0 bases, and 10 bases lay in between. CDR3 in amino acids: CASSAVGRSGNTIYF. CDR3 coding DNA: TGTGCCAGCAGCGCAGTGGGGCGCTCTGGAAACACCATATATTTT.

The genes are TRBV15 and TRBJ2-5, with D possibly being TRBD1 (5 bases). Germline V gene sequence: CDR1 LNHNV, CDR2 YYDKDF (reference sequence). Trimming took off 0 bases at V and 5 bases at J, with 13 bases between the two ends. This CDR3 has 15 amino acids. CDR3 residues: CATSREQAGWETQYF. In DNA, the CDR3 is TGTGCCACCAGCAGAGAACAGGCAGGGTGGGAGACCCAGTACTTC.

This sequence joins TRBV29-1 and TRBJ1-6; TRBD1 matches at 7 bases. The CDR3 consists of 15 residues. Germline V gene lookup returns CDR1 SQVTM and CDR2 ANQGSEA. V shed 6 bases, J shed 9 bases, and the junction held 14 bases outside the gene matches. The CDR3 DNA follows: TGCAGCGTCCGGGACCAGGGGGTGTTTGGTTCACCCCTCCACTTT. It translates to CSVRDQGVFGSPLHF.